Presented here are 13 T cell receptor beta chains from one specimen sequenced in a study of blood T cell repertoires in COVID-19. The protocol was immunoSEQ multiplex PCR, while the TCRdb copy is restricted to in-frame clones and leaves out a portion. The sample lists tens of thousands of clones, roughly nine tenths occurring once. Material: peripheral blood. These receptor sequences come from a man in his 60s with active COVID-19.

V gene TRBV23-1 combines with J gene TRBJ2-7, with a weak D call TRBD1 (5 bases). TRBV23-1 is given ORF status, its function remaining uncertain. The CDR3 is made up of 16 amino acids. V was trimmed by 2 bases and J by 4 bases, leaving 18 bases between them. CDR3 sequence: CASSQPLGHRFYEQYF. The CDR3 DNA reads TGCGCCAGCAGTCAACCGCTAGGACATAGGTTTTACGAGCAGTACTTC.

The rearrangement uses TRBV9 and TRBJ2-1, with D possibly being TRBD2 (5 bases). V shed 0 bases and J shed 3 bases, with 13 bases lying between them. Germline-derived CDR1 and CDR2 are SGDLS and YYNGEE. CDR3 length equals 16 residues. The CDR3 coding sequence is TGTGCCAGCAGCGTAGTTACATTCGAGGGCTACAATGAGCAGTTCTTC. It codes for CASSVVTFEGYNEQFF.

The chain uses TRBV28 and TRBJ2-7; 8 nucleotides align to TRBD2. V was pared by 10 bases and J by 3 bases, with 11 bases of the junction left unmatched. The CDR3 spans 14 residues. Germline-derived CDR1 and CDR2 are MDHEN and SYDVKM. CDR3 protein: CATLSGTAYYEQYF. The CDR3 nucleotides read TGTGCCACCCTTAGCGGGACCGCCTACTACGAGCAGTACTTC.

The chain has TRBV4-2 and TRBJ2-1, with 8 bases lining up with TRBD2. The CDR3 loop spans 15 amino acids. The germline V gene has CDR1 LGHNA and CDR2 YNFKEQ. Trimming removed 0 bases from V and 7 bases from J; junction bases left unmatched: 5. CDR3 in DNA: TGTGCCAGCAGCCAAGAAACGGGAGGGCCGAATGAGCAGTTCTTC. Protein product: CASSQETGGPNEQFF.

The chain is built from TRBV29-1 and TRBJ2-4, with 10 bases that match TRBD2. The germline V gene encodes CDR1 SQVTM and CDR2 ANQGSEA. The length of the CDR3 is 16 residues. With 4 bases clipped from V and 7 bases from J, the junction kept 13 bases outside the gene matches. The CDR3 sequence is CSVVVGLAGAGNIQYF. The CDR3 nucleotides are TGCAGCGTTGTGGTAGGTCTAGCGGGAGCCGGGAACATTCAGTACTTC.

This chain links TRBV4-3 with TRBJ2-2, with D possibly TRBD2 on 5 matching bases. The CDR3 covers 15 residues. The V end lost 0 bases, the J end lost 4 bases, and 9 bases lay between the germline ends. Per germline, CDR1 LGHNA and CDR2 YSLEER. The CDR3 nucleotides are TGCGCCAGCAGCCAAGAGTACGGGGTCACCGGGGAGCTGTTTTTT. This translates into CASSQEYGVTGELFF.

The sample holds a few counts of this clone. The chain uses TRBV5-6 and TRBJ2-2; 7 nucleotides match TRBD1. CDR3 length equals 17 residues. Germline CDR1 and CDR2: SGHDT and YYEEEE. Trimming cost V 0 bases and J 5 bases; bases outside gene matches: 10. The CDR3: CASSLGPTGIRTGELFF. DNA of the CDR3: TGTGCCAGCAGCTTGGGGCCGACAGGGATAAGGACCGGGGAGCTGTTTTTT.

The CDR3: CASSYSKLAGGEQFF. In DNA form, the CDR3 reads TGTGCCAGCAGTTACTCGAAGCTAGCGGGAGGTGAGCAGTTCTTC. The V call is TRBV6-2 or TRBV6-3, the J call TRBJ2-1, with 11 bases aligning to TRBD2. Germline CDR1 and CDR2: MNHEY and SVGEGT. The CDR3 is 15 amino acids. V lost 0 bases, J lost 9 bases, and 4 bases stayed unmatched.

The chain uses TRBV5-4 and TRBJ2-1; 13 nucleotides match TRBD2. J was trimmed by 4 bases and V by 3 bases; bases with no gene match: 1. The CDR3 spans 15 residues. Per germline, CDR1 SGHNT and CDR2 YYREEE (reference sequence). The CDR3 sequence is CASSSTSGRYNEQFF. The CDR3 bases are TGTGCCAGCAGCTCGACTAGCGGGAGGTACAATGAGCAGTTCTTC. The whole variable domain, remainder taken from reference TRBV5-4 and TRBJ2-1, is ETGVTQSPTHLIKTRGQQVTLRCSSQSGHNTVSWYQQALGQGPQFIFQYYREEENGRGNFPPRFSGLQFPNYSSELNVNALELDDSALYLCASSSTSGRYNEQFFGPGTRLTVL.

V and J are TRBV18 and TRBJ2-3; 8 bases align to TRBD2. The CDR3 is 17 residues long. V gave up 3 bases and J gave up 3 bases; unmatched junction bases: 11. Germline CDR1 and CDR2: KGHSH and LQKENI. The CDR3: CASSPGVISGTTDTQYF. CDR3 DNA: TGTGCCAGCTCACCCGGGGTGATTAGCGGGACTACAGATACGCAGTATTTT.

The rearrangement uses TRBV28 and TRBJ2-3; 8 bases agree with TRBD2. CDR1 and CDR2 (germline): MDHEN, SYDVKM. This CDR3 spans 15 amino acids. V lost 4 bases and J lost 2; bases outside the gene matches: 5. CDR3 loop: CASSYSGDNTDTQYF. In DNA form, the CDR3 reads TGTGCCAGCAGTTATAGCGGGGATAACACAGATACGCAGTATTTT.

The chain joins TRBV6-6 to TRBJ2-2; the D gene is possibly TRBD2 (6 bases). Germline CDR1 and CDR2: MNHNY and SVGAGI (reference sequence). This CDR3 is built from 15 residues. V lost 5 bases to trimming and J lost 1 base, with 11 bases between them. CDR3: CASSPLSGNTGELFF. CDR3 nucleotides: TGTGCCAGCAGTCCCCTTAGCGGGAACACCGGGGAGCTGTTTTTT.

V usage is TRBV7-8 and J usage is TRBJ1-1, with D unclear. This CDR3 comprises 12 residues. Trimming removed 5 bases from V and 2 bases from J, with 6 bases in between. Germline assignment: CDR1 SGHVS and CDR2 FQNEAQ. The CDR3 spells CASSQHNTEAFF. In DNA, the CDR3 is TGTGCCAGCAGCCAACATAACACTGAAGCTTTCTTT. Full variable domain (missing parts from reference TRBV7-8 and TRBJ1-1): GAGVSQSPRYKVAKRGQDVALRCDPISGHVSLFWYQQALGQGPEFLTYFQNEAQLDKSGLPSDRFFAERPEGSVSTLKIQRTQQEDSAVYLCASSQHNTEAFFGQGTRLTVV.